This T cell receptor (beta chain) emerged from a study of cytomegalovirus exposure and HLA in healthy donors. Whole-study results and caveats: Later genetic work tied a missense DCLRE1C variant to beta-chain V and J trimming. There was a cluster of highly shared sequence variants that was likely a sequencing artifact. There were some public TCRs occurring in many donors, but most TCR sequences were rare. For presence/absence analyses, sequencing depth was assumed to be roughly uniform across donors.

V was pared by 6 bases and J by 7 bases, with 13 bases between. Germline V gene sequence: CDR1 MRHNA, CDR2 SNTAGT. The CDR3 has 13 amino acids. Concerning this clone itself: Its antigen is undetermined.

Amplification used 60 Vbeta primers and 13 Jbeta primers. Using immunoSEQ multiplex PCR, the repertoire was profiled, and TCRdb retains in-frame clones only, with some absent. The sample consists of around 130,000 clones, about 8.5% of them appearing once. The chain employs TRBV6-4 and TRBJ2-1, with a tentative D call TRBD2 (6 bases). The TCR was taken from a man aged 40-49 years in good health and CMV-seronegative. The sequencing sample was made of PBMCs. The CDR3, as DNA: TGTGCCAGCAGGCGGGACCAAGGGAATGAGCAGTTCTTC. Translated, it gives CASRRDQGNEQFF.